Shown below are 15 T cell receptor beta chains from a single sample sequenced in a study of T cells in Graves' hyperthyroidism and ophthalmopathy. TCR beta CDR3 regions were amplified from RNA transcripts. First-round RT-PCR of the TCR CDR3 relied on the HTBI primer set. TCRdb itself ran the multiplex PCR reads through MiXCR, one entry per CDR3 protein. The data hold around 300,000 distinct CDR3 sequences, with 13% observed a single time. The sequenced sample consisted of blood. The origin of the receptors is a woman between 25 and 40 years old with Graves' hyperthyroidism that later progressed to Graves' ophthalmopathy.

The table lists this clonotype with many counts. CDR3 sequence (DNA): TGTGCCAGCAGTCCTCGGGAGGACGAAGATACGCAGTATTTT. This codes for CASSPREDEDTQYF. The gene calls are TRBV12-3 or TRBV12-4 and TRBJ2-3, with 7 bases aligning to TRBD2. Trimming cost V 5 bases and J 5 bases; bases outside gene matches: 7. This CDR3 is 14 amino acids long.

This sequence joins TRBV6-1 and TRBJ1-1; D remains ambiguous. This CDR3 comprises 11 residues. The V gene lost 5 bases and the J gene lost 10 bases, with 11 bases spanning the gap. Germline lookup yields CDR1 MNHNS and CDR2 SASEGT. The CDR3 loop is CASSYGDRAFF. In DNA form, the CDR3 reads TGTGCCAGCAGTTATGGCGATCGAGCTTTCTTT.

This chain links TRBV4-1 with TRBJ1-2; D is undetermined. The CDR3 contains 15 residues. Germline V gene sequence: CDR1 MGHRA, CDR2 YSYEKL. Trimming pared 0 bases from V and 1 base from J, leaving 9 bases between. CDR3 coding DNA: TGCGCCAGCAGCCAAGAGATCCGCGTTAACTATGGCTACACCTTC. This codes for CASSQEIRVNYGYTF.

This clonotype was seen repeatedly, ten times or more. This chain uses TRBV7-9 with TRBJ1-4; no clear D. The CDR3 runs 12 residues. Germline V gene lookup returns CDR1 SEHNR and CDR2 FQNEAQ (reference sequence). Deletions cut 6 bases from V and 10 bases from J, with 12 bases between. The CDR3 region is CASSPAWGKLFF. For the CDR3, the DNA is TGTGCCAGCAGTCCGGCGTGGGGAAAACTGTTTTTT.

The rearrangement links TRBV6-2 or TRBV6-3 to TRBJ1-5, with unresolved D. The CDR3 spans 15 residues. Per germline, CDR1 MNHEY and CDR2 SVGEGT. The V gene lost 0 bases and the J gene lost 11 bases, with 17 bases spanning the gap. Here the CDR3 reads CASSYSKSGFGAQHF. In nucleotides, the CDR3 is TGTGCCAGCAGTTACTCGAAGTCCGGGTTTGGGGCCCAGCATTTT.

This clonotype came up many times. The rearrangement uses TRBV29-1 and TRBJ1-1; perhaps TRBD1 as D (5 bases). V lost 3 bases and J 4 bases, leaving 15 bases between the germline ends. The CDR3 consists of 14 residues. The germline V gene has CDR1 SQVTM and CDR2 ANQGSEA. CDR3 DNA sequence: TGCAGCGTTGAGGGGACCTCCCTGGGCACTGAAGCTTTCTTT. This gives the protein CSVEGTSLGTEAFF.

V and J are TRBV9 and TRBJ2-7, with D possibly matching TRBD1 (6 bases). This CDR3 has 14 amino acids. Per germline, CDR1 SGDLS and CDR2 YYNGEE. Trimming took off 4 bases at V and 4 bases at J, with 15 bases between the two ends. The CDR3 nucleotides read TGTGCCAGCAGCTTGAACCGGGACAAGTACGAGCAGTACTTC. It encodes CASSLNRDKYEQYF.

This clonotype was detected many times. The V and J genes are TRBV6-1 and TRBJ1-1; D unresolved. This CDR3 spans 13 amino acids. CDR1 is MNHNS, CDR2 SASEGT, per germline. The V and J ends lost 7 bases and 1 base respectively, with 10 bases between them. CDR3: CASTLGGNTEAFF. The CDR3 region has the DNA TGTGCCAGCACCCTCGGCGGGAACACTGAAGCTTTCTTT.

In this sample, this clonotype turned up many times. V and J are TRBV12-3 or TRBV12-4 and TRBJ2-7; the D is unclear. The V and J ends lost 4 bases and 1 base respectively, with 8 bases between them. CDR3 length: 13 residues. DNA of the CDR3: TGTGCCAGCAGTTCGGACGGATCCTACGAGCAGTACTTC. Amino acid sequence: CASSSDGSYEQYF.

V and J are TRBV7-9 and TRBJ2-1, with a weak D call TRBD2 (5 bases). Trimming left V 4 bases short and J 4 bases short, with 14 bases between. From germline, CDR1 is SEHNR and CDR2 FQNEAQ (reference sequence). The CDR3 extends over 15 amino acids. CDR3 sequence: CASSSGIRLYNEQFF. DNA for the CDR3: TGTGCCAGCAGCTCCGGGATCCGCCTTTACAATGAGCAGTTCTTC. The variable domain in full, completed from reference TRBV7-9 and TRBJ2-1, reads DTGVSQNPRHKITKRGQNVTFRCDPISEHNRLYWYRQTLGQGPEFLTYFQNEAQLEKSRLLSDRFSAERPKGSFSTLEIQRTEQGDSAMYLCASSSGIRLYNEQFFGPGTRLTVL.

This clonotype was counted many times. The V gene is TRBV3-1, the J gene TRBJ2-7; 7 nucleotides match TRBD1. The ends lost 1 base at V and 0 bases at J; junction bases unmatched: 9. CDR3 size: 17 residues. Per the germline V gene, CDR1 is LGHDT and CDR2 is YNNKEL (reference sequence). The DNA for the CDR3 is TGTGCCAGCAGCCAAGTTTTAGGACAGGCGAGCTCCTACGAGCAGTACTTC. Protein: CASSQVLGQASSYEQYF.

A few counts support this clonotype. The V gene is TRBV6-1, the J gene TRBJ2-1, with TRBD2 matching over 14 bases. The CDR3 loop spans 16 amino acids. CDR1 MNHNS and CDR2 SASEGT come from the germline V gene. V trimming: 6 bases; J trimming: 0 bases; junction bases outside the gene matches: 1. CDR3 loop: CASRGTSGSSYNEQFF. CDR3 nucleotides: TGTGCCAGCAGAGGGACTAGCGGGAGCTCCTACAATGAGCAGTTCTTC.

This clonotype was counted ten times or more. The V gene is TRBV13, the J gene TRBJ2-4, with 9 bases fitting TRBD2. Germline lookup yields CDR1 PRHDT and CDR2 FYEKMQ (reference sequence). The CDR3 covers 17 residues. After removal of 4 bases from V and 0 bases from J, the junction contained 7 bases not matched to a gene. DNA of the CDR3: TGTGCCAGCAGCTCTTCAGCGGGAGGAGGAGCCAAAAACATTCAGTACTTC. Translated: CASSSSAGGGAKNIQYF.

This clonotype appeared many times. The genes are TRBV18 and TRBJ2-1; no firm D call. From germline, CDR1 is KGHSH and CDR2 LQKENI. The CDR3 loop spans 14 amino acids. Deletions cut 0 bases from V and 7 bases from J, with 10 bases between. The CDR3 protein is CASSPPSTENEQFF. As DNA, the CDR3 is TGTGCCAGCTCACCACCTAGCACAGAAAATGAGCAGTTCTTC.

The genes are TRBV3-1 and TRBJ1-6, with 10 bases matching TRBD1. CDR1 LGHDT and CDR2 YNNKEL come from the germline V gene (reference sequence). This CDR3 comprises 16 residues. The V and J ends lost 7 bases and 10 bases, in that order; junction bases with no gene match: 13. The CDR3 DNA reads TGTGCCAGCACCTCGACCGGGACAGGGGTTAGATCACCCCTCCACTTT. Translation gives CASTSTGTGVRSPLHF.